This T cell receptor (beta chain) was sequenced for a study of human T cells and chemical hapten exposure (dated by TCRdb to about 2021). In terms of the full investigation: For sensitization, 2% DPC in acetone was applied to a roughly 2 cm by roughly 2 cm area of upper inner arm skin. Patients additionally received weekly therapeutic DPC doses to the scalp throughout the approximately 25-week study period. Patch testing on the upper back used Finn chambers containing 0.01% DPC, with scoring done after 6 days according to International Contact Dermatitis Research Group standards. Alopecia areata with under or over 50% scalp involvement, alopecia totalis and alopecia universalis were represented in the patient cohort, which was mostly female. Libraries were combined into a pool for sequencing, and differences in TCR yield between samples came mainly from small differences in library volumes within the pool. In alopecia patients, the study followed how the peripheral blood TCR repertoire changed in vivo over primary and secondary sensitization to diphenylcyclopropenone (DPC), a hapten. Blood samples were taken from patients before sensitization (week 0) and then at 2, 6 and about 24 weeks after DPC sensitization. About 28 alopecia patients gave blood for TCR sequencing at one to four time points (pre-sensitization, 2, 6 and 24 weeks). What the research found in general, with its limitations: DPC sensitization did not change how many TCRs were above 1 in 1000 frequency, and no evidence was found of alterations in global repertoire structure. Expanded TCRs formed significantly more large CDR3 similarity clusters than pre-sensitization or healthy control sets, consistent with antigen-driven responses. Alopecia, a presumed autoimmune disease, was present in all patients, so the immune response of the patients might differ from that of healthy individuals. Patch test score was positively correlated with the number of PT1 expanded TCRs, with significance at thresholds 8, 16 and 32 but not at 4. After repeated subsampling, changes were observed in the strength of the expansion versus patch-test correlation and in the threshold at which the correlation became significant.

V is pruned by 11 bases and J by 4 bases, leaving 8 bases of the junction without a gene match. For CDR1 and CDR2, the germline V gene (reference sequence) lists SEHNR and FQNEAQ. From the cysteine through the phenylalanine, the CDR3 covers 14 amino acids. Only the CDR3 part of the read is kept: 42 bases, read in frame from the first base. This specimen's time point label, interpreted: pre-sensitization, week 0. This specimen's treatment or condition label, per the study, means: therapeutic diphenylcyclopropenone sensitization with weekly scalp DPC. At each patch-test visit, blood was drawn before the patch test was applied. Patients were eligible if aged 18 to 70, diagnosed with alopecia and judged suitable for DPC therapy, and pregnant patients were excluded. Total RNA was extracted from unfractionated whole blood that had been collected in Tempus Blood RNA tubes. Libraries were prepared through RACE. Instrument used: NextSeq 500. During library preparation, unique molecular identifiers were attached to individual cDNA molecules so that TCRs could be counted quantitatively and reproducibly. Both TCR alpha and TCR beta chains were sequenced from each blood RNA sample. The source study handled its data this way. A median of about 100,000 TCRs per sample was observed, with a range of roughly 20,000 to 700,000. V, J and CDR3 annotation of the TCR reads was performed with the Decombinator software suite. To make PS versus PT1 abundance plots, every sample was subsampled to the same number of TCRs (28,000). TCRs were defined as expanded if absent before sensitization and observed at least eight times at the 2-week time point. The public reads were run again by TCRdb, first through fastp at Q25 and then through MiXCR, and only productive beta chains were kept. Each CDR3 protein appears once, grouped with its most common genes and DNA. TCRdb assigned the V and J calls; the authors' analysis was not used. This sample has around 380,000 distinct CDR3 sequences in its table, and 5% to 6.5% of those were observed once. The ten largest make up over 6.5% of the sample.

This clonotype was found many times. Its binding antigen is unknown. No much larger clonotype is one base removed from it; base qualities were not supplied. The clonotype originates from a woman aged 18-35 years with alopecia areata. Some clones in this sample may be carry-over from other donors' samples. This sample comprised whole blood, obtained in connection with sensitization to the hapten diphenylcyclopropenone (DPC). The receptor chain draws on TRBV7-9 and TRBJ2-3; 11 bases in between match TRBD1. The CDR3 in this case is CAGRTGGLADTQYF. The DNA reads TGTGCCGGCCGGACAGGGGGCCTTGCAGATACGCAGTATTTT.